This T cell receptor beta chain came from a study of blood T cell repertoires in COVID-19. Across the study: Material from acute and convalescent COVID-19 was sourced from the United States, Italy and Spain. PBMCs, B-cell-depleted T cells, or T cells were the source of the cDNA or gDNA that made up the material.

Data came from immunoSEQ multiplex PCR; TCRdb stores just in-frame clones and leaves some out. The table has 75,000 or so clones, around 85% seen once. V was clipped by 3 bases and J by 1 base; unmatched bases: 5. Per the germline V gene, CDR1 is MDHEN and CDR2 is SYDVKM. The CDR3 runs 16 residues. The sample holds one count of this clone. Source material: peripheral blood. V and J are TRBV28 and TRBJ2-3; 9 positions agree with TRBD2. This TCR came from a woman older than 75 with active or convalescent COVID-19. CDR3 region: CASSFFASGGTDTQYF. CDR3 bases: TGTGCCAGCAGTTTTTTTGCTAGCGGGGGCACAGATACGCAGTATTTT.